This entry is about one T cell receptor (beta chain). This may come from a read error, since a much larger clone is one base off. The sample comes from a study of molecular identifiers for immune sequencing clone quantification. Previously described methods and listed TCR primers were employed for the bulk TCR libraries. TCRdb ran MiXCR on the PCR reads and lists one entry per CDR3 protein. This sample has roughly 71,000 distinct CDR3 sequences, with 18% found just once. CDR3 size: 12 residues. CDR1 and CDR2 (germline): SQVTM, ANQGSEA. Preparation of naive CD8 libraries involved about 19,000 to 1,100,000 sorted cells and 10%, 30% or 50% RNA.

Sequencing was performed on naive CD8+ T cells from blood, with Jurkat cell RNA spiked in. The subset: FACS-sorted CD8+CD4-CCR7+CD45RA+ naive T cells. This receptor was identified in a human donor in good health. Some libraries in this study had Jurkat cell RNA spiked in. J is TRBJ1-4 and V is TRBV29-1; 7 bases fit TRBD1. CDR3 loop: CSVNFGTEKLVF. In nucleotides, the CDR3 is TGCAGCGTTAACTTCGGGACAGAAAAACTGGTTTTT. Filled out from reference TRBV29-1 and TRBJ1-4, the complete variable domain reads SAVISQKPSRDICQRGTSLTIQCQVDSQVTMMFWYRQQPGQSLTLIATANQGSEATYESGFVIDKFPISRPNLTFSTLTVSNMSPEDSSIYLCSVNFGTEKLVFGSGTQLSVL.